This T cell receptor (beta chain) was found in a study of beta chain features in type 1 diabetes. Study results and caveats: Type 1 diabetes patients had moderately but significantly shorter TCRB CDR3s in all four CD4+ subsets. Compared with healthy donors, patients appeared to share more similar naive, central memory and regulatory TCRB repertoires.

Germline V gene data show CDR1 as SGHNT and CDR2 as YYREEE (reference sequence). V lost 4 bases and J lost 10; bases outside the gene matches: 7. The CDR3 runs to 13 residues. Details on this clone: Its antigen is not known.

Reverse transcription of all isolated RNA meant that expressed TCRB transcripts were sequenced. Method: immunoSEQ multiplex PCR; TCRdb's copy keeps in-frame clones and lacks some. The data show roughly 160,000 clones, 6.5% to 8.5% seen once. Markers CD45RO/CCR7/CD25/CD127/CD95/CD27 served to sort CD4+ naive, central memory, regulatory and stem cell-like memory cells. Purity (above 98%) was reached by all sorted populations. The chain links TRBV5-4 to TRBJ2-4, with 8 positions matching TRBD1. The sequencing input was central memory CD4+ T cells from blood. This receptor was taken from a man aged 18-30 years with type 1 diabetes. CDR3 DNA sequence: TGTGCCAGCAGCCAGGACAGGGAAGGGATTCAGTACTTC. Its protein product is CASSQDREGIQYF.